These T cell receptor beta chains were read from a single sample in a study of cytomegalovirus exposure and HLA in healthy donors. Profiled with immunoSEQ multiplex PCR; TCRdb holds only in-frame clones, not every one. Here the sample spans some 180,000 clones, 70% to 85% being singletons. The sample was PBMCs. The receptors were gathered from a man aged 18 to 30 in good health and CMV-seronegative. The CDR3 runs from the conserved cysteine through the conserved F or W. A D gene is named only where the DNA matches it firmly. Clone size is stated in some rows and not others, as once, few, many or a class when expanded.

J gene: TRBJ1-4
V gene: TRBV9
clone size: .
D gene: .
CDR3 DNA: TGTGCCAGCAGCGTTACAGGGACGAATGAAAAACTGTTTTTT
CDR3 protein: CASSVTGTNEKLFF

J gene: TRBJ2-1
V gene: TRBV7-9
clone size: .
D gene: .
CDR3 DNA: TGTGCCAGCAGCTCCCCCGGGGTGGGGGCGAGGGGTGAGCAGTTCTTC
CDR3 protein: CASSSPGVGARGEQFF

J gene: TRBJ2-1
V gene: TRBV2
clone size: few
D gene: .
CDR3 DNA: TGTGCCAGCAGTGACGGGGGTGAGCAGTTCTTC
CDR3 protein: CASSDGGEQFF

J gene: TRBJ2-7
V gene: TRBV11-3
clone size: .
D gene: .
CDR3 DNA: TGTGCCAGCATGTACTCCCAGGGTCCCTACGAGCAGTACTTC
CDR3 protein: CASMYSQGPYEQYF

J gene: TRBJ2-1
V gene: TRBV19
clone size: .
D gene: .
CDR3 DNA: TGTGCCAGCCTCCTACGAGATGGGGGGGCAAGCTCCTACAATGAGCAGTTCTTC
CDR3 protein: CASLLRDGGASSYNEQFF

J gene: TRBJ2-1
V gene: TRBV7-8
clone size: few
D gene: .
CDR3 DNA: TGTGCCAGCAGCTTTAGCGTTTTCTCCTACAATGAGCAGTTCTTC
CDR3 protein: CASSFSVFSYNEQFF

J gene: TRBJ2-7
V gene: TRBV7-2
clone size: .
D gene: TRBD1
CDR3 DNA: TGTGCCAGCAGGCCAGAAGGACAGGGGATAGTAGCCTACGAGCAGTACTTC
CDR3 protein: CASRPEGQGIVAYEQYF

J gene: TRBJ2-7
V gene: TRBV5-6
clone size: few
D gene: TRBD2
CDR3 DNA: TGTGCCAGCAGCTTGGACATGGGGGGGTACGAGCAGTACTTC
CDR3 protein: CASSLDMGGYEQYF

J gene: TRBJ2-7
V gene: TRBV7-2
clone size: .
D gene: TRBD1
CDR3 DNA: TGTGCCAGCAGCTTAGAGACAGGGCCCTACGAGCAGTACTTC
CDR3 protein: CASSLETGPYEQYF

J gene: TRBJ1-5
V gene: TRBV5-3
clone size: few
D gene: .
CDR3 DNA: TGTAACCCAGGGAATACGGCGGATCAGCCCCAGCATTTT
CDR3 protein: CNPGNTADQPQHF

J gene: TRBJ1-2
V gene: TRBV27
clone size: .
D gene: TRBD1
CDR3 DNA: TGTGCCAGCAGTTCATGGACAGGGTCGGGCTATGGCTACACCTTC
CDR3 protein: CASSSWTGSGYGYTF

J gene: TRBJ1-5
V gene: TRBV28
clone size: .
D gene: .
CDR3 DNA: TGTGCCAGCAGGGGCCGGGACACTAATCAGCCCCAGCATTTT
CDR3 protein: CASRGRDTNQPQHF

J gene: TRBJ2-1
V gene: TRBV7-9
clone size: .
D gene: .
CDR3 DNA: TGTGCCAGCAGCTTAATAGCCTTGGGTGAGCAGTTCTTC
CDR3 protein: CASSLIALGEQFF

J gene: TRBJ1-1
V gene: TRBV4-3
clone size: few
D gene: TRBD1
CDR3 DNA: TGCGCCAGCAGCCAAGATACCCCTGGGACAGTGAACACTGAAGCTTTCTTT
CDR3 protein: CASSQDTPGTVNTEAFF

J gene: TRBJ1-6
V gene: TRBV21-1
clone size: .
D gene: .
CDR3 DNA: TGTGCCAGCAGGAATGGACAGGGGGCGTGTTGTGTAAATTCACCCCTCCACTTT
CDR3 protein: CASRNGQGACCVNSPLHF

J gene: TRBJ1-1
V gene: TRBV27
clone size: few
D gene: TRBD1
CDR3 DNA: TGTGCCAGCAGTAGATTCAGACAGGGCCGGATTAACGGGAACACTGAAGCTTTCTTT
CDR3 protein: CASSRFRQGRINGNTEAFF

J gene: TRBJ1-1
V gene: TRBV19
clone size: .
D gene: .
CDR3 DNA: TGTGCCAGTAGTATGGCGGGGAGGGGCCGTATGAACACTGAAGCTTTCTTT
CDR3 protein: CASSMAGRGRMNTEAFF

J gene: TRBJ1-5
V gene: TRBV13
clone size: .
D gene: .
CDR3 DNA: TGTGCCAGCAGCTTAGGTCATAGCAATCAGCCCCAGCATTTT
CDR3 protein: CASSLGHSNQPQHF

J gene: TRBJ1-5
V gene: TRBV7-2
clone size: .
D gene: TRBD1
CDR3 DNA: TGTGCCAGCAGCTTAGCCGGTACAGGGGGGGATCAGCCCCAGCATTTT
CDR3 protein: CASSLAGTGGDQPQHF

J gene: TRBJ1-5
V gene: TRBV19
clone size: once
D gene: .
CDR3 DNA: TGTGCCAGTTGCCGAGGGGGAAATCAGCCCCAGCATTTT
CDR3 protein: CASCRGGNQPQHF